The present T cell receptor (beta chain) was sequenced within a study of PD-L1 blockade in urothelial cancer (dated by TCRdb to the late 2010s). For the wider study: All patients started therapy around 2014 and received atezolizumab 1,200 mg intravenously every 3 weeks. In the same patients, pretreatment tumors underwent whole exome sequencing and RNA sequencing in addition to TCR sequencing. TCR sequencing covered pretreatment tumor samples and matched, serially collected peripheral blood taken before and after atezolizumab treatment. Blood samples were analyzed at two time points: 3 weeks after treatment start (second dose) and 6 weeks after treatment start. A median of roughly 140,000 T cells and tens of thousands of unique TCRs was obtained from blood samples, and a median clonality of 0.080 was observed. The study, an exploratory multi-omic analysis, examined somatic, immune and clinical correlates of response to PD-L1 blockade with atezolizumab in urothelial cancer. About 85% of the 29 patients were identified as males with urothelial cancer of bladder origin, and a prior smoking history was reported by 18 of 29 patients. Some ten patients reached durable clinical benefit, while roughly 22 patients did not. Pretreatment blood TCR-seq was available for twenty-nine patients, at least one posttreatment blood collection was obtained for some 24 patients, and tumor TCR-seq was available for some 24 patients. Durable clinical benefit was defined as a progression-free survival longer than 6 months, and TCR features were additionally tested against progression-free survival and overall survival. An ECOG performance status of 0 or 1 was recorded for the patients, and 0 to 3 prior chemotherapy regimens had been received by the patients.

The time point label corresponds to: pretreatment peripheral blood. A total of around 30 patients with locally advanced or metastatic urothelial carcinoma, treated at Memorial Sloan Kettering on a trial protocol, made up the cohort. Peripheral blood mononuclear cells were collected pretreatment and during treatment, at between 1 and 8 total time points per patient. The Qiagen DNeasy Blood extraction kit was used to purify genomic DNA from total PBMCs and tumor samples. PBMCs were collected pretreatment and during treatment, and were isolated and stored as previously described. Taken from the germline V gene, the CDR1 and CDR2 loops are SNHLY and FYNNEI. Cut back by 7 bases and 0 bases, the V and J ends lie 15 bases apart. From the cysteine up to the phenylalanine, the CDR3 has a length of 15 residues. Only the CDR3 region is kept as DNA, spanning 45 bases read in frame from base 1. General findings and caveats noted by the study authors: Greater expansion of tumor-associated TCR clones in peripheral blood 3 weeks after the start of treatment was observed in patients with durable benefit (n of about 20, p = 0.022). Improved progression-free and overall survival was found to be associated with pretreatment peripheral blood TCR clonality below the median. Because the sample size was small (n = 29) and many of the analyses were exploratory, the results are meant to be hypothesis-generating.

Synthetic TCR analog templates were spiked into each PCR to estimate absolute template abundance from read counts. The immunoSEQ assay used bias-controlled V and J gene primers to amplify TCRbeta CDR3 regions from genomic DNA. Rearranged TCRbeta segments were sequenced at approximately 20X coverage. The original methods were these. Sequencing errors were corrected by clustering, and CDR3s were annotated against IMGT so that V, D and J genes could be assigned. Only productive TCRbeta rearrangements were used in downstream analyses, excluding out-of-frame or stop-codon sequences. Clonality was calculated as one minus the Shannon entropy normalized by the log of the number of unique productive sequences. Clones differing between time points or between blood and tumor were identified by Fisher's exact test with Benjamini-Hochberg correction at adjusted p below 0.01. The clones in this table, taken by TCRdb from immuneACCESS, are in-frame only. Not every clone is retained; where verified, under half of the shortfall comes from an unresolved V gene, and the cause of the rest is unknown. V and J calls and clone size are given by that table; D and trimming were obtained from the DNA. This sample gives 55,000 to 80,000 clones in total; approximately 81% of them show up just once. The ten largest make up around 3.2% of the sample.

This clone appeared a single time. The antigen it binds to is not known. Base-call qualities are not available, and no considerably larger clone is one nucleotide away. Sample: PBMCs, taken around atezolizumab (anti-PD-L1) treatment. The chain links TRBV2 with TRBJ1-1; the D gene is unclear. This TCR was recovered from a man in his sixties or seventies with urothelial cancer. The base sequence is TGTGCCAGCACCCTGTTGACGGGTATGAACACTGAAGCTTTCTTT. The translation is CASTLLTGMNTEAFF.